Listed below are T cell receptor beta chains from one sample, sequenced in a study of spatial heterogeneity in lung cancer. Via MiXCR, TCRdb re-called the 5' RACE reads, giving one row per CDR3 protein. This table has over 95,000 distinct CDR3 sequences, about 10% appearing once. The source was PBMCs, collected at follow-up. Receptors were obtained from a female donor with early-stage non-small cell lung cancer. Both conserved end residues are part of each CDR3. Expanded clones are given a class, and other clones once, few, many or no size at all.

few TRBJ1-6 TRBV5-8 CASSPRDRDNSPLHF
many TRBJ2-7 TRBV20-1 CSARDSYEQYF
- TRBJ2-1 TRBV7-8 CASSLGGREYNEQFF
few TRBJ2-2 TRBV29-1 CSVPGQLNTGELFF
- TRBJ2-7 TRBV29-1 CSEVRFRNEQYF
many TRBJ2-2 TRBV27 CASRGQNTGELFF
few TRBJ2-7 TRBV5-5 CASRMTSTETNYEQYF
many TRBJ1-6 TRBV5-1 CASSLSSNSPLHF
many TRBJ2-3 TRBV19 CASSSIGAQSTDTQYF
many TRBJ1-2 TRBV30 CAWSVQDLYNGYTF
few TRBJ2-2 TRBV20-1 CSARAAGANTGELFF
- TRBJ2-7 TRBV29-1 CSVEGGGTGPYEQYF
many TRBJ2-1 TRBV4-2 CASSRRLSGTSGRVDEQFF
many TRBJ2-5 TRBV11-2 CASSPGETQYF
- TRBJ1-5 TRBV5-1 CASSLDSQNQPQHF
- TRBJ1-5 TRBV7-2 CASSLTRFQPQHF
many TRBJ2-7 TRBV28 CASSFHRAPYEQYF
few TRBJ2-7 TRBV5-1 CASSGYPGDWIRAYEQYF
- TRBJ1-1 TRBV12-3/TRBV12-4 CASSFMGGREAFF
many TRBJ2-1 TRBV20-1 CSATRGAAGDNEQFF
- TRBJ1-6 TRBV18 CASSATGSGSPLHF
- TRBJ1-2 TRBV9 CASSVNRGGYTF
few TRBJ1-5 TRBV20-1 CSAEAGSNQPQHF
few TRBJ1-1 TRBV27 CASTRAGASEAFF
few TRBJ2-2 TRBV12-3/TRBV12-4 CASSLIPNTGELFF
few TRBJ2-1 TRBV11-3 CASSLAPGAYNEQFF
- TRBJ1-1 TRBV3-1 CASSQAVDTEAFF
- TRBJ1-6 TRBV7-2 CASKIGTSYNSPLHF
- TRBJ2-2 TRBV5-4 CASSPVRSTGELFF
- TRBJ2-5 TRBV27 CASRQWVEETQYF
- TRBJ2-1 TRBV7-6 CASSPQSGRSTEQFF
- TRBJ1-1 TRBV28 CARSLRAAANTEAFF
- TRBJ1-2 TRBV19 CASSTDRGVGGYTF
many TRBJ2-1 TRBV28 CASSPTIPSYNEQFF
- TRBJ2-3 TRBV7-6 CASSLVGSASGRSDTQYF
- TRBJ2-1 TRBV9 CASSESGNSYNEQFF
few TRBJ2-5 TRBV20-1 CSAMGLAGGETQYF
few TRBJ2-3 TRBV11-3 CASSLGRDFSDTQYF
many TRBJ2-1 TRBV9 CASSVQVSSYNEQFF
few TRBJ2-1 TRBV27 CASSSPTRVSSYNEQFF
- TRBJ2-4 TRBV21-1 CASSVVGTGVGSGNIQYF
- TRBJ2-2 TRBV7-2 CASSLGQYTGELFF
few TRBJ1-3 TRBV12-3/TRBV12-4 CASSLAGGLTGNTIYF
many TRBJ1-1 TRBV30 CAWKRGNTEAFF
- TRBJ1-1 TRBV18 CASSRTSDGTEAFF
- TRBJ2-1 TRBV28 CASSFSGRVNNEQFF
- TRBJ2-3 TRBV7-3 CASSHKGLEKDTQYF
few TRBJ2-7 TRBV6-5 CASSSPRSGFYEQYF
many TRBJ1-1 TRBV2 CASINVVAFF
many TRBJ2-7 TRBV30 CAWTGAASYEQYF
- TRBJ2-3 TRBV28 CASREKDTQYF
- TRBJ2-6 TRBV6-1 CASSGLAGSYSGANVLTF
- TRBJ2-3 TRBV19 CASSMGDTQYF